The present T cell receptor beta chain was sequenced within a study of shared clonotypes between healthy human individuals. Deep-level running was used for the assay. Clones were read by immunoSEQ multiplex PCR, and TCRdb kept only the in-frame ones, dropping some. The sample gives a few million clones, just over 90% of which show up once; 0.35% to 0.5% is in the top ten. Notes on the study in general: As a rule, naive subsets had a larger estimated richness than memory subsets. Tissues were not sampled, only blood, and their repertoires likely differ.

For this clone: Its antigen is currently unknown.

The source is a man between 18 and 29 years old in good health. Some clones in this sample may be carry-over from other donors' samples. Sequenced input: naive CD4+ T cells from PBMCs. Described subset: CD45RA+ positively selected.

CDR3 sequence: CASSQSRDFRQETQYF. The DNA for the CDR3 is TGCGCCAGCAGCCAGAGCCGGGACTTTCGACAAGAGACCCAGTACTTC. The V gene is TRBV5-1, the J gene TRBJ2-5; a possible D gene is TRBD2 (6 bases). The ends were cut back, 4 bases at V and 2 bases at J, with 18 bases in the middle. CDR1 and CDR2 (germline): SGHRS, YFSETQ. The CDR3 has 16 residues.